The 13 T cell receptor beta chains presented below share a single source sample, sequenced in a study of metastatic and nonmetastatic thyroid tumors. None of the patients had undergone any treatment ahead of thyroid surgery. TCRdb recomputed clones from the PCR reads via MiXCR. This sample has over 20,000 clones; more than 25% occur once, and the top ten carry approximately 18%. The sample was blood. The receptors originated from a female donor with papillary thyroid cancer or a benign thyroid nodule (not recorded which). Some clones in this sample may be carry-over from other donors' samples.

This clone was recorded many times. This chain joins TRBV3-1 and TRBJ1-5; no definite D call. CDR3 length: 14 amino acids. V dropped 4 bases and J dropped 2 bases, with 9 bases sitting between them. Germline V gives CDR1 LGHDT, CDR2 YNNKEL (reference sequence). The CDR3 loop reads CASSRAGRNQPQHF. In nucleotides, the CDR3 is TGTGCCAGCAGCCGGGCAGGACGCAATCAGCCCCAGCATTTT.

The chain recombines TRBV15 with TRBJ2-1; D call uncertain. The CDR3 extends over 12 amino acids. V gave up 4 bases and J gave up 4 bases, with 5 bases separating them. CDR1 and CDR2 (germline): LNHNV, YYDKDF (reference sequence). CDR3 nucleotides: TGTGCCACCAGCATGGCATACAATGAGCAGTTCTTC. It is translated as CATSMAYNEQFF.

This clone was counted between two and nine times. The CDR3 loop is CASSYSMGTGTLSEQYF. The CDR3 DNA is TGTGCCAGCAGTTACTCGATGGGTACAGGGACTCTCAGCGAGCAGTACTTC. This sequence joins TRBV6-6 and TRBJ2-7, with D perhaps TRBD1 or TRBD2 (6 bases each). The germline V and J ends were trimmed by 0 bases and 6 bases, with 21 bases remaining between them. CDR1 is MNHNY and CDR2 is SVGAGI in the germline V gene (reference sequence). The CDR3 length is 17 residues.

The rearrangement links TRBV3-1 to TRBJ2-3; 14 bases agree with TRBD2. This CDR3 is 16 amino acids long. The germline V gene has CDR1 LGHDT and CDR2 YNNKEL (reference sequence). V trimming: 2 bases; J trimming: 9 bases; junction bases outside the gene matches: 7. CDR3 amino acids: CASSQYGGLAGGTQYF. DNA of the CDR3: TGTGCCAGCAGCCAATATGGAGGACTAGCGGGAGGAACGCAGTATTTT.

This clone was found many times. The chain uses TRBV6-2 or TRBV6-3 and TRBJ1-5; D ambiguous. The CDR3 runs to 16 residues. From germline, CDR1 is MNHEY and CDR2 SVGEGT. Trimming cost V 4 bases and J 0 bases, with 13 bases left between them. The CDR3 protein is CASSFDPAYSNQPQHF. In nucleotides, the CDR3 is TGTGCCAGCAGTTTCGACCCCGCTTATAGCAATCAGCCCCAGCATTTT.

The chain has TRBV6-2 or TRBV6-3 and TRBJ2-7, with D tentatively TRBD1 or TRBD2 (5 bases each). The CDR3 is made up of 18 amino acids. Per germline, CDR1 MNHEY and CDR2 SVGEGT. Trimming took 4 bases from V and 7 from J, leaving 29 bases between them. This CDR3 is CASSSSSGTGWISREQYF. CDR3 nucleotides: TGTGCCAGCAGTTCAAGTTCGGGGACGGGTTGGATCTCTCGGGAGCAGTACTTC.

The chain carries TRBV11-2 and TRBJ2-7; TRBD1 might be the D (6 bases). Germline-derived CDR1 and CDR2 are SGHAT and FQNNGV. Trimming took off 6 bases at V and 7 bases at J, with 25 bases between the two ends. The CDR3 runs 16 residues. The CDR3 loop is CASSTETGQPTPEQYF. CDR3 coding DNA: TGTGCCAGCAGTACAGAAACCGGACAGCCCACCCCAGAGCAGTACTTC.

The chain links TRBV5-1 to TRBJ2-7; the D gene is possibly TRBD1 (6 bases). The CDR3 is made up of 15 amino acids. The germline CDR1 and CDR2 sequences are SGHRS and YFSETQ. Trimming pared 3 bases from V and 3 bases from J, leaving 16 bases between. CDR3 sequence: CASSSEQGELYEQYF. The CDR3 DNA reads TGCGCCAGCAGCTCGGAACAGGGAGAACTCTACGAGCAGTACTTC.

This clone was seen once. This chain connects TRBV4-3 to TRBJ2-1; D not resolved. The V gene's germline CDR1 is LGHNA and CDR2 YSLEER. Trimming removed 0 bases at V and 8 bases at J, with 14 bases between. The CDR3 is 15 amino acids. In nucleotides, the CDR3 is TGCGCCAGCAGCCAAGAGAGGATAGGGTCGCATGAGCAGTTCTTC. Protein sequence: CASSQERIGSHEQFF.

The table lists this clone with a few counts. This rearrangement joins TRBV28 to TRBJ2-7; D possibly uses TRBD1 or TRBD2 (5 bases each). Trimming took 5 bases from V and 4 from J, leaving 21 bases between them. This CDR3 contains 16 residues. Germline assignment: CDR1 MDHEN and CDR2 SYDVKM. The CDR3 DNA sequence: TGTGCCAGCAGTCCTCCCGGGACCCCCAATACTTACGAGCAGTACTTC. Its protein product is CASSPPGTPNTYEQYF.

The chain uses TRBV6-2 or TRBV6-3 and TRBJ1-1; D unresolved. The V gene's germline CDR1 is MNHEY and CDR2 SVGEGT. There are 13 residues in the CDR3. V lost 6 bases and J lost 4, with 12 bases in between. CDR3 in amino acids: CASRTGPGTEAFF. The DNA for the CDR3 is TGTGCCAGCAGGACCGGACCCGGCACTGAAGCTTTCTTT.

This clone was detected ten times or more. The gene calls are TRBV20-1 and TRBJ2-3; 10 bases are a match to TRBD2. This CDR3 is built from 15 residues. Per germline, CDR1 DFQATT and CDR2 SNEGSKA (reference sequence). V was clipped by 4 bases and J by 2 bases; unmatched bases: 6. CDR3 residues: CSATSGRKTTDTQYF. The CDR3 DNA reads TGCAGTGCTACTAGCGGGAGAAAAACCACAGATACGCAGTATTTT.

By share, this clone counts as medium-sized. The genes are TRBV6-1 and TRBJ2-3; 7 nucleotides agree with TRBD2. Germline V CDR1 and CDR2: MNHNS, SASEGT. This CDR3 has 14 amino acids. J lost 2 bases, V lost 8 bases, and 7 bases had no gene match. The DNA for the CDR3 is TGTGCCAGCCAGGCGGGAGATCACACAGATACGCAGTATTTT. This sequence encodes CASQAGDHTDTQYF.